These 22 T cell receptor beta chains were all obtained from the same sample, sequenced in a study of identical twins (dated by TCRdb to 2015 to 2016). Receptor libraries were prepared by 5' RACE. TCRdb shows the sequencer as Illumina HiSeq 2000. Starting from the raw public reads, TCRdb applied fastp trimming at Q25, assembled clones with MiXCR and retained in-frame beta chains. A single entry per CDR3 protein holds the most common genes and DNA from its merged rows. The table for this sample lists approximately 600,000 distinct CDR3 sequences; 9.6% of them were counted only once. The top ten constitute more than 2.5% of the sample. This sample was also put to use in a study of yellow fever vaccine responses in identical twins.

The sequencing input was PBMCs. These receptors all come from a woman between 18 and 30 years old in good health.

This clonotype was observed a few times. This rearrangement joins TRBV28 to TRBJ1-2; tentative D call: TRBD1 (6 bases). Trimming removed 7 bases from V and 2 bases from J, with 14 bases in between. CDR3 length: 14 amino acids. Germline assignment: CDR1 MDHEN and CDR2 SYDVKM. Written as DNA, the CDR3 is TGTGCCAGCACCGAAGAGGGGGGCAACTATGGCTACACCTTC. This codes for CASTEEGGNYGYTF.

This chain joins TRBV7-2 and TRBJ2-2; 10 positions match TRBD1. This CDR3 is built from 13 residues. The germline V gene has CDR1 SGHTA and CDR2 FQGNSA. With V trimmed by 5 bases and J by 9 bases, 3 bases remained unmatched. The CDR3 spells CASSRDRGRELFF. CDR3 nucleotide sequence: TGTGCCAGCAGCAGGGACAGGGGCCGGGAGCTGTTTTTT.

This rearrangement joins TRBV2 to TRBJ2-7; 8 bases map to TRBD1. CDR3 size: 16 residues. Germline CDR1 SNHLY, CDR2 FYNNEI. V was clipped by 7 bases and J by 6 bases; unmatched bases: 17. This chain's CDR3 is CASNQNGGTGTSEQYF. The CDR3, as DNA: TGTGCCAGCAACCAAAACGGAGGGACAGGTACCTCCGAGCAGTACTTC.

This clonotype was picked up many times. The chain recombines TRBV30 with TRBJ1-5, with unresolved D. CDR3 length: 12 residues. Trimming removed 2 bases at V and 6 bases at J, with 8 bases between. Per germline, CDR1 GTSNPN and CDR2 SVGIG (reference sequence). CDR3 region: CAWSPAGQPQHF. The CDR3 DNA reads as TGTGCCTGGAGTCCCGCCGGTCAGCCCCAGCATTTT.

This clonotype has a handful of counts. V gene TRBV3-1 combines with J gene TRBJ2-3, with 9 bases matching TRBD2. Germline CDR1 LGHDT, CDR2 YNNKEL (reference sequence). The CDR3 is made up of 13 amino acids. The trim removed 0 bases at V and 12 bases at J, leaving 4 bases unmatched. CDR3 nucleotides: TGTGCCAGCAGCCAAGATGAGCGGGGGGCTCAGTATTTT. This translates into CASSQDERGAQYF.

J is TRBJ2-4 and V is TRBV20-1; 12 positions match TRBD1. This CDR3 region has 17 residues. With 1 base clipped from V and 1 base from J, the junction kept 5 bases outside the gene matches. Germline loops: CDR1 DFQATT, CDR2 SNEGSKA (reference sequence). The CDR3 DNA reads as TGCAGTGCTAGAGCCGGGACAGGGGGCAGTGCCAAAAACATTCAGTACTTC. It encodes CSARAGTGGSAKNIQYF.

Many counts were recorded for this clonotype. CDR3 nucleotide sequence: TGTGCCAGCAGTTTAGCGGGAAAGGGTCAGCCCCAGCATTTT. It translates to CASSLAGKGQPQHF. This sequence joins TRBV12-3 or TRBV12-4 and TRBJ1-5; the D is unclear. Between the trimmed V and J ends, which lost 0 bases and 6 bases, there was a span of 9 bases. This CDR3 comprises 14 residues.

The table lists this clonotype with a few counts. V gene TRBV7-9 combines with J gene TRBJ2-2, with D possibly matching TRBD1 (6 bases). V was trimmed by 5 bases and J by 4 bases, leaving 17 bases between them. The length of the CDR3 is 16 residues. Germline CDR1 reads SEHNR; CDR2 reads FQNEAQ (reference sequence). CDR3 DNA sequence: TGTGCCAGCAGCGTCACGGGACAAATCTCCACCGGGGAGCTGTTTTTT. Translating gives CASSVTGQISTGELFF.

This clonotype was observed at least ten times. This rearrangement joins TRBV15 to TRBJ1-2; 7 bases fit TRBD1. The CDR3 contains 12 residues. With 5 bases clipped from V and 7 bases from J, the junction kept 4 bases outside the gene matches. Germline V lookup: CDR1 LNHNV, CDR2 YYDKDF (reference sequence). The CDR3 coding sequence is TGTGCCACCAGCCGGGACAGCGGTGGCTACACCTTC. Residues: CATSRDSGGYTF. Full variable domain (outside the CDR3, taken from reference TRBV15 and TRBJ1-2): DAMVIQNPRYQVTQFGKPVTLSCSQTLNHNVMYWYQQKSSQAPKLLFHYYDKDFNNEADTPDNFQSRRPNTSFCFLDIRSPGLGDTAMYLCATSRDSGGYTFGSGTRLTVV.

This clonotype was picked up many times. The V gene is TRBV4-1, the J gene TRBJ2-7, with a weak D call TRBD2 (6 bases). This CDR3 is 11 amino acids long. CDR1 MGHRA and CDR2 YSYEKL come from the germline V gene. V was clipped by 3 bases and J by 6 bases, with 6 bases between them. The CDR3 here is CASSQTSEQYF. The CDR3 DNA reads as TGCGCCAGCAGCCAGACTAGCGAGCAGTACTTC.

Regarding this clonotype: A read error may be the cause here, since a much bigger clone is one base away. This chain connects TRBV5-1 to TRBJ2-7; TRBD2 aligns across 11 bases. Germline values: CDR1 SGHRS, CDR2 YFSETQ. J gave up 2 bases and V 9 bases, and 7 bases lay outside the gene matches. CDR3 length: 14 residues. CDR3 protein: CANRGTSGPYEQYF. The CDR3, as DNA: TGCGCCAACAGGGGGACTAGCGGACCCTACGAGCAGTACTTC.

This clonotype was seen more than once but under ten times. The CDR3 DNA follows: TGTGCCACAGAAGCGGGAGGGCCAGATACGCAGTATTTT. Protein product: CATEAGGPDTQYF. This rearrangement joins TRBV28 to TRBJ2-3; 10 bases match TRBD2. Per the germline V gene, CDR1 is MDHEN and CDR2 is SYDVKM. J lost 4 bases, V lost 10 bases, and 5 bases had no gene match. The CDR3 runs to 13 residues.

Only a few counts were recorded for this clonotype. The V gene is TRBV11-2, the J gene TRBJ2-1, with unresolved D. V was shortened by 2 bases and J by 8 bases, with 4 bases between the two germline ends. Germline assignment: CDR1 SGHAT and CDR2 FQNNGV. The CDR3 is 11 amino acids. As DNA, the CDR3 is TGTGCCAGCAGCTTATTCCATGAGCAGTTCTTC. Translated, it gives CASSLFHEQFF.

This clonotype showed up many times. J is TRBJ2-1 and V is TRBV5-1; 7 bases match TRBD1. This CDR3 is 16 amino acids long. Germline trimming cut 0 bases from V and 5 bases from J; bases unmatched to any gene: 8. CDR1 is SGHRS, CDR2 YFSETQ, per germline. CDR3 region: CASSLEGARGNNEQFF. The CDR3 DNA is TGCGCCAGCAGCTTGGAGGGGGCGAGAGGTAACAATGAGCAGTTCTTC.

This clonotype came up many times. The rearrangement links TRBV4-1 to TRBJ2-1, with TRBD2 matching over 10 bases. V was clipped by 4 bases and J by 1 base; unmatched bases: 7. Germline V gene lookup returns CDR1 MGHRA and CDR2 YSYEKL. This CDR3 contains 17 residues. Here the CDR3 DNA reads TGCGCCAGCAGCCTCACCCAGCGGGGGGGTTCCTACAATGAGCAGTTCTTC. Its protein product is CASSLTQRGGSYNEQFF.

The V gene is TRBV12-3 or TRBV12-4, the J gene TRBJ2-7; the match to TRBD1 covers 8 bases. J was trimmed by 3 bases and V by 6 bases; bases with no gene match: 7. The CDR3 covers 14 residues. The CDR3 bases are TGTGCCAGCAGATTGACAGGGGCCATCTACGAGCAGTACTTC. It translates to CASRLTGAIYEQYF.

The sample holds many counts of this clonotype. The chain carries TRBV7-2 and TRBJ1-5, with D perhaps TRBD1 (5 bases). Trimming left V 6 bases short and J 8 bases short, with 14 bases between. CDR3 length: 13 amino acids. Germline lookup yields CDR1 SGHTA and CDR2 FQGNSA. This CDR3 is CASRRGPTEPQHF. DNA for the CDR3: TGTGCCAGCAGGAGGGGTCCTACGGAGCCCCAGCATTTT.

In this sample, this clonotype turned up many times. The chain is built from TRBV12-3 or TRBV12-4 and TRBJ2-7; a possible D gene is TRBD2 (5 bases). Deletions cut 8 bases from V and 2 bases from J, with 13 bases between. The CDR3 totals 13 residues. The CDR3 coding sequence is TGTGCCAGCGAAAAAAGCGGAACCTACGAGCAGTACTTC. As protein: CASEKSGTYEQYF.

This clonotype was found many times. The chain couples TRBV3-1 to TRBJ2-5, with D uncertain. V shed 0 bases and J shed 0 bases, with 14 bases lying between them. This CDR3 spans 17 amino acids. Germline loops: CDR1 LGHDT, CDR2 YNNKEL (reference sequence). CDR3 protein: CASSQEKVWTYQETQYF. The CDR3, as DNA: TGTGCCAGCAGCCAAGAGAAGGTCTGGACGTACCAAGAGACCCAGTACTTC.

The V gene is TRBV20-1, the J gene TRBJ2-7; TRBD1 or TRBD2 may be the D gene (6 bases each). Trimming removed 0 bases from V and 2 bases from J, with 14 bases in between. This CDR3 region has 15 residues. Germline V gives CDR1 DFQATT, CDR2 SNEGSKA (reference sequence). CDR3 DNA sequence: TGCAGTGCTAGAGATAGGGGGACTTTAACCTACGAGCAGTACTTC. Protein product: CSARDRGTLTYEQYF.

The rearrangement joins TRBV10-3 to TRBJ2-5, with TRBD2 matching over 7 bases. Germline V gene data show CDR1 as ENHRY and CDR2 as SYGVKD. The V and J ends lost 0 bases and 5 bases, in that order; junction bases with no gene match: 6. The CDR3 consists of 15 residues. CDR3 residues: CAISESGDYSETQYF. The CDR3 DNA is TGTGCCATCAGTGAGTCGGGGGACTATTCGGAGACCCAGTACTTC.

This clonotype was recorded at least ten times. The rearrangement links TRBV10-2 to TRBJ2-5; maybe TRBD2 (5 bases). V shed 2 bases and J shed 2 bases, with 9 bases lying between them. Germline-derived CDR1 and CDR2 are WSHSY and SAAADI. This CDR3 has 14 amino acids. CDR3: CASSEGRGQETQYF. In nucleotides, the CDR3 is TGCGCCAGCAGTGAGGGACGGGGACAAGAGACCCAGTACTTC.